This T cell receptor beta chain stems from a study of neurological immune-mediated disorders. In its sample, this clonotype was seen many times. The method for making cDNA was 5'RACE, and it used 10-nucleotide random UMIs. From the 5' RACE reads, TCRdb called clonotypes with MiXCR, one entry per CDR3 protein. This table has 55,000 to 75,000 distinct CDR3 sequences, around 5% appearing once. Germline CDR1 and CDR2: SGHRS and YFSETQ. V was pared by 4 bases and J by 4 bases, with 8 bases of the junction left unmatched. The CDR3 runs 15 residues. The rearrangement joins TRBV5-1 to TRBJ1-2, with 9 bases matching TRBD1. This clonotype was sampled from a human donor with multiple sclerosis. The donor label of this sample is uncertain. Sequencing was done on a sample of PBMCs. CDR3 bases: TGCGCCAGCAGCCCCGGACAGGGGATAGGCTATGGCTACACCTTC. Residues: CASSPGQGIGYGYTF.